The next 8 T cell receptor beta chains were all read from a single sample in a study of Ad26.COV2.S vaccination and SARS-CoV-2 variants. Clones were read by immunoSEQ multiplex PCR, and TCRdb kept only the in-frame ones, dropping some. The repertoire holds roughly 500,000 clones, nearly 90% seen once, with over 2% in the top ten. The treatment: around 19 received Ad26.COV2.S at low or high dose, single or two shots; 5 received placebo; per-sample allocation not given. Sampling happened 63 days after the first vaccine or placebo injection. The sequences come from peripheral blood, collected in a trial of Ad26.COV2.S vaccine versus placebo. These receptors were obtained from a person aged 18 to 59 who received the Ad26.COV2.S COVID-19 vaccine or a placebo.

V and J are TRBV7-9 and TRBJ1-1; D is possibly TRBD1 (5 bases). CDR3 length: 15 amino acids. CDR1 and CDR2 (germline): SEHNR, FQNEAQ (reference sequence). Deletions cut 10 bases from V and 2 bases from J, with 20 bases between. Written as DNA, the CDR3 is TGTGCCACCGGGGGGACGGAGCCAATAAACACTGAAGCTTTCTTT. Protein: CATGGTEPINTEAFF.

The DNA of the CDR3 is TGCGCCAGCAGCCAAGAGGGACTGGGGTTGAGGCCTGAAGCTTTCTTT. Translating it yields CASSQEGLGLRPEAFF. The chain uses TRBV4-1 and TRBJ1-1, with D possibly matching TRBD1 (5 bases). The CDR3 covers 16 residues. Per germline, CDR1 MGHRA and CDR2 YSYEKL. V gave up 0 bases and J gave up 6 bases, with 17 bases separating them.

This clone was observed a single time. CDR3 sequence (DNA): TGCAGCGTTCAGGATGTTTACGAGCAGTACTTC. This codes for CSVQDVYEQYF. This chain links TRBV29-1 with TRBJ2-7; D gene ambiguous. CDR3 length equals 11 residues. Germline lookup yields CDR1 SQVTM and CDR2 ANQGSEA. V was trimmed by 5 bases and J by 4 bases, leaving 9 bases between them.

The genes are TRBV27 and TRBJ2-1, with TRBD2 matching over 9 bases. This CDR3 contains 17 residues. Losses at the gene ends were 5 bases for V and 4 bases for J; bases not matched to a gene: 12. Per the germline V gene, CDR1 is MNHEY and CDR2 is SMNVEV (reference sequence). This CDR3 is CASSPIQAGGLYNEQFF. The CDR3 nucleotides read TGTGCCAGCAGTCCAATACAAGCGGGAGGACTATACAATGAGCAGTTCTTC.

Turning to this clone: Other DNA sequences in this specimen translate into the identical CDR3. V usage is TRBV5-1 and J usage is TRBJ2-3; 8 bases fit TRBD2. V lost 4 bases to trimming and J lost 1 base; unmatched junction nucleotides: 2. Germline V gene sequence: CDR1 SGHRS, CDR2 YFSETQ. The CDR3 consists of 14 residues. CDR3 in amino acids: CASSETSGTDTQYF. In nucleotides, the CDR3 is TGCGCCAGCAGCGAGACTAGCGGCACAGATACGCAGTATTTT.

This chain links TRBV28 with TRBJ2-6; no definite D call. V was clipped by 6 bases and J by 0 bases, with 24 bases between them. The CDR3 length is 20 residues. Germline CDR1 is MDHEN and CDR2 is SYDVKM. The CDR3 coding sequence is TGTGCCAGCAGCCCCCTGGCAGGATGGGCCGATAGCTCTGGGGCCAACGTCCTGACTTTC. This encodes CASSPLAGWADSSGANVLTF. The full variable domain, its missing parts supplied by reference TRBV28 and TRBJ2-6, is DVKVTQSSRYLVKRTGEKVFLECVQDMDHENMFWYRQDPGLGLRLIYFSYDVKMKEKGDIPEGYSVSREKKERFSLILESASTNQTSMYLCASSPLAGWADSSGANVLTFGAGSRLTVL.

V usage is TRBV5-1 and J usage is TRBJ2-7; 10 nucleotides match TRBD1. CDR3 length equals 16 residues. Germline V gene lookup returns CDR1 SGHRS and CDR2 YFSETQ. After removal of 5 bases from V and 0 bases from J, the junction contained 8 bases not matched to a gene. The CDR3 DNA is TGCGCCAGCAGTCGTGGGGACAGGGGATTCTCCTACGAGCAGTACTTC. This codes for CASSRGDRGFSYEQYF.

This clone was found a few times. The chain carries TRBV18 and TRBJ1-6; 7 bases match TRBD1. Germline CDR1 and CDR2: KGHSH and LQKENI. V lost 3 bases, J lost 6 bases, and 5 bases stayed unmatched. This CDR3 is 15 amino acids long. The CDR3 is CASSPHRGGNSPLHF. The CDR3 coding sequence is TGTGCCAGCTCACCCCACAGGGGTGGTAATTCACCCCTCCACTTT.